This TCR beta chain was profiled in a study of response to subunit inactivated influenza vaccine. Using its own MiXCR run on the RT-PCR reads, TCRdb lists one record per CDR3 protein. The sample lists 600,000 to 850,000 distinct CDR3 sequences; 14% were seen once. Study-wide results and limits: The authors suggested that every seasonal influenza vaccination recruits few new T cells.

Only a few counts were recorded for this clonotype. Its target is not known. The sample in question was PBMCs from blood, obtained 14 to 15 days before vaccination. The sequence was obtained from a man in his forties or fifties who received an inactivated influenza vaccine.

CDR3 nucleotide sequence: TGCAGCTCCTCAGCGGGAATCTACAATGAGCAGTTCTTC. Translating gives CSSSAGIYNEQFF. The chain uses TRBV29-1 and TRBJ2-1; TRBD2 matches 7 bases. This CDR3 has 13 amino acids. V gave up 8 bases and J gave up 3 bases; unmatched junction bases: 7. Germline CDR1 reads SQVTM; CDR2 reads ANQGSEA.